Included here is one T cell receptor (beta chain) sequence, with context. The antigen remains undetermined. Prior autoimmune disease or systemic immunosuppression barred patients. The sample is drawn from a study of OX40 agonist ivuxolimab in advanced cancers. Findings and limits, study-wide: The study observed clonal expansion of CD4+ and CD8+ blood T cells by week 6 at 0.1 to 3.0 mg/kg. Mean expanded clone counts were higher in CD8+ than CD4+ T cells.

The repertoire was sequenced with immunoSEQ multiplex PCR; TCRdb's copy has only in-frame clones and lacks some. The repertoire holds approximately 22,000 clones, 84% seen once, with under 45% in the top ten. From germline, CDR1 is ENHRY and CDR2 SYGVKD. With 2 bases clipped from V and 6 bases from J, the junction kept 7 bases outside the gene matches. The CDR3 extends over 16 amino acids. Specimen: CD4+ or CD8+ T cells sorted from blood, collected in a trial of the OX40 agonist ivuxolimab. The chain links TRBV10-3 to TRBJ1-6; TRBD1 matches 7 bases. This clonotype originated in an adult with an advanced solid tumor such as melanoma, head and neck, liver or kidney cancer. The CDR3 reads CAISETTGQSNSPLHF. For the CDR3, the DNA is TGTGCCATCAGTGAGACAACGGGACAGTCTAATTCACCCCTCCACTTT.